This TCR beta chain appears in the sequencing data of a study of early T cells in non-severe SARS-CoV-2 infection. The CDR3 consists of 12 residues. Trimming took off 5 bases at V and 11 bases at J, with 13 bases between the two ends. Germline values: CDR1 SGHAT, CDR2 FQNNGV. Each CDR3 protein gets one entry after TCRdb re-called the 5' RACE reads with MiXCR. The data show about 55,000 distinct CDR3 sequences, roughly an eighth seen once. The sequence came from an adult who was a healthcare worker with PCR-confirmed SARS-CoV-2 infection or an uninfected control (not recorded which). Sequencing used whole blood, obtained at baseline. The V and J genes are TRBV11-2 and TRBJ1-3, with D unresolved. The CDR3 DNA reads TGTGCCAGCAGCATCTTCACGAGCGCCATATATTTT. Protein: CASSIFTSAIYF.